This TCR beta chain was documented in a study of T cell changes during pregnancy in multiple sclerosis. The V and J ends lost 7 bases and 10 bases respectively, with 11 bases between them. Germline V gene sequence: CDR1 MDHEN, CDR2 SYDVKM. This CDR3 has 11 residues. This clone was counted once. Profiling relied on immunoSEQ multiplex PCR, and the TCRdb table lists in-frame clones only, not all of them. The table includes over 85,000 clones, roughly nine tenths detected once. The sample in question was peripheral blood, obtained in the second trimester of pregnancy. This TCR derives from a female donor in good health, enrolled as a control in a pregnancy study. This rearrangement joins TRBV28 to TRBJ2-1, with D hard to call. This CDR3 is CASTSNEEQFF. As DNA, the CDR3 is TGTGCCAGCACGAGCAACGAGGAGCAGTTCTTC.